Following are 2 T cell receptor beta chains from one sample sequenced in a study of T cell changes during pregnancy in multiple sclerosis. Measured with immunoSEQ multiplex PCR; TCRdb has only the in-frame clones, and not every one. This table holds about 100,000 clones, around 93% found once. The starting material was peripheral blood, obtained before pregnancy. The source is a female donor with multiple sclerosis, enrolled in a pregnancy study.

The chain has TRBV9 and TRBJ2-1; TRBD2 matches 8 bases. V lost 3 bases, J lost 6 bases, and 14 bases stayed unmatched. Per the germline V gene, CDR1 is SGDLS and CDR2 is YYNGEE. The CDR3 covers 17 residues. Written as DNA, the CDR3 is TGTGCCAGCAGCGGGGGCTTTATGACGGGAGGGTCCAATGAGCAGTTCTTC. This translates into CASSGGFMTGGSNEQFF.

This chain connects TRBV10-1 to TRBJ1-1; TRBD1 aligns across 12 bases. V gave up 10 bases and J gave up 4 bases; unmatched junction bases: 13. Per the germline V gene, CDR1 is WNHNN and CDR2 is SYGVQD (reference sequence). This CDR3 contains 16 residues. CDR3 region: CAIPPGQGAGVTEAFF. For the CDR3, the DNA is TGCGCCATTCCTCCGGGACAGGGGGCCGGCGTCACTGAAGCTTTCTTT.